These T cell receptor beta chains were read from a single sample in a study of CD8 T cells in ankylosing spondylitis. MiXCR, applied by TCRdb to the 5' RACE reads, yields one record per CDR3 protein. The sample contains some 400,000 distinct CDR3 sequences, about a fifth of which appear only once. Sequencing input: blood, either unsorted or a sorted T cell fraction (not recorded which). The receptor source for this set is a male donor with ankylosing spondylitis. Both conserved end residues are part of each CDR3. A D gene is named only where the DNA matches it firmly. Clone size, where shown, is once, few, many, or a class for clones that have expanded.

. | TRBJ2-7 | few | TRBV7-6 | TGTGCCAGCAGCCTCCAGCGGAACTCCTACGAGCAGTACTTC | CASSLQRNSYEQYF
TRBD2 | TRBJ2-1 | . | TRBV6-2/TRBV6-3 | TGTGCCAGCAGTTTTAAAAGCGGGAGAGGTTCCAATGAGCAGTTCTTC | CASSFKSGRGSNEQFF
. | TRBJ2-7 | . | TRBV15 | TGTGCCACCAGCAGAGCGGATGCGGGAAGCTCCTACGAGCAGTACTTC | CATSRADAGSSYEQYF
. | TRBJ2-2 | . | TRBV15 | TGTGCCACCAGCAGTAGGAGGGTTTACACCGGGGAGCTGTTTTTT | CATSSRRVYTGELFF
. | TRBJ2-7 | few | TRBV20-1 | TGCAGTGCTGCCACCCTCCTAGAGGGGAGCGACGAGCAGTACTTC | CSAATLLEGSDEQYF
. | TRBJ2-2 | few | TRBV20-1 | TGCAGTGCTAGGGGGCGTCACACCGGGGAGCTGTTTTTT | CSARGRHTGELFF
TRBD2 | TRBJ2-1 | . | TRBV7-2 | TGTGCCAGCAGCACTCACCCCTTAGCGGGCTACAATGAGCAGTTCTTC | CASSTHPLAGYNEQFF
TRBD1 | TRBJ2-7 | . | TRBV20-1 | TGCAGTGCTCGCGGGGAGACAGGGGCAGAAGTCGAGCAGTACTTC | CSARGETGAEVEQYF
. | TRBJ2-4 | . | TRBV7-9 | TGTGCCAGCAGCCCCAGGGGGGGGGACATTCAGTACTTC | CASSPRGGDIQYF
TRBD1 | TRBJ2-7 | . | TRBV7-8 | TGTGCCAGCAGCTTCCTCGACAGGGACCACGAGCAGTACTTC | CASSFLDRDHEQYF
. | TRBJ2-3 | many | TRBV18 | TGTGCCAGCTCACCCCGGGGTGGCACAGATACGCAGTATTTT | CASSPRGGTDTQYF
TRBD2 | TRBJ2-2 | few | TRBV7-9 | TGTGCCAGCAGCTTAGTAGGTGGCGGGAGTCTCACCGGGGAGCTGTTTTTT | CASSLVGGGSLTGELFF
TRBD2 | TRBJ2-3 | . | TRBV6-2/TRBV6-3 | TGTGCCAGCAGTTACGGGCTAGCGGCCCGGTTAGGGACGCAGTATTTT | CASSYGLAARLGTQYF
. | TRBJ1-5 | . | TRBV1 | TGCACCAGCAGCCAAGTACAAAACGGCCGGGACTGCGATCAGCCCCAGCATTTT | CTSSQVQNGRDCDQPQHF
. | TRBJ1-5 | few | TRBV29-1 | TGCAGCGTGGTGGTCCTGGTCGGTCAGCCCCAGCATTTT | CSVVVLVGQPQHF
. | TRBJ1-4 | . | TRBV20-1 | TGCAGTGCCATAGGACGGCTTCCTAATGAAAAACTGTTTTTT | CSAIGRLPNEKLFF
TRBD2 | TRBJ2-2 | . | TRBV7-3 | TGTGCCAGCAGCTTAAGTAGCGGGAGCGACACCGGGGAGCTGTTTTTT | CASSLSSGSDTGELFF
TRBD1 | TRBJ2-4 | . | TRBV5-1 | TGCGCCAGCAGCTTACCCAACCGGGACAGGCAATCAAACATTCAGTACTTC | CASSLPNRDRQSNIQYF
. | TRBJ2-1 | . | TRBV5-1 | TGCGCCAGCAGCCTGAGGCTAGCTAACAATGAGCAGTTCTTC | CASSLRLANNEQFF
. | TRBJ1-2 | . | TRBV4-1 | TGCGCCAGCAGCCAAGACGTCGTTGAGGGTTTTGGCTACACCTTC | CASSQDVVEGFGYTF
TRBD2 | TRBJ2-3 | . | TRBV5-1 | TGCGCCAGCAGCTTGGTCAGAGGTTTTGCGGGAGGCCCCCGTACAGATACGCAGTATTTT | CASSLVRGFAGGPRTDTQYF
. | TRBJ2-5 | few | TRBV28 | TGTGCCAGCAGTTCCGTGGCCCCGGAGACCCAGTACTTC | CASSSVAPETQYF
TRBD1 | TRBJ1-1 | few | TRBV29-1 | TGCAGCGTTGTAGGGACAGGGGGAATTACTGAAGCTTTCTTT | CSVVGTGGITEAFF
. | TRBJ1-1 | few | TRBV5-1 | TGCGCCAGCAGCTTGGCCTTCGCAGCCCCGGACACTGAAGCTTTCTTT | CASSLAFAAPDTEAFF
. | TRBJ1-2 | . | TRBV4-3 | TGCGCCAGCAGCCGCGAGGTGGGGACGGTTGACTATGGCTACACCTTC | CASSREVGTVDYGYTF
TRBD2 | TRBJ2-5 | . | TRBV9 | TGTGCCAGCAGCGTAGGAAGCGGGAGGGTCGAGACCCAGTACTTC | CASSVGSGRVETQYF
. | TRBJ1-1 | . | TRBV25-1 | TGTGCCAGCAGTGCCCTGGGAGGGGTAACTGAAGCTTTCTTT | CASSALGGVTEAFF
. | TRBJ2-7 | few | TRBV2 | TGTGCCAGCATCCAAACTTCGGCAGGGTGGGTCGAGCAGTACTTC | CASIQTSAGWVEQYF
. | TRBJ1-1 | few | TRBV20-1 | TGCAGTGCTAGGGTCAGGGCGAACACTGAAGCTTTCTTT | CSARVRANTEAFF
TRBD1 | TRBJ1-1 | few | TRBV19 | TGTGCCAGTAGTTTGGACAGGGAAGGGCCTGAAGCTTTCTTT | CASSLDREGPEAFF
. | TRBJ1-2 | . | TRBV6-1 | TGTGCCAGCAGAAACCGGGACACATTTAACTATGGCTACACCTTC | CASRNRDTFNYGYTF
. | TRBJ1-2 | . | TRBV5-4 | TGTGCCAGCAGCTTGGCAAAGGATTCCCATGCGGGCTACACCTTC | CASSLAKDSHAGYTF
TRBD1 | TRBJ2-7 | . | TRBV12-3/TRBV12-4 | TGTGCCAGCAGCCAGGGGGTGGTTGGCCCCTACGAGCAGTACTTC | CASSQGVVGPYEQYF
. | TRBJ2-1 | . | TRBV20-1 | TGCAGTGCTAGAGGGAGGCGGGAATCCTACAATGAGCAGTTCTTC | CSARGRRESYNEQFF
. | TRBJ2-1 | . | TRBV29-1 | TGCAGCGTTGCACAAAGCGGTTCTGCCACCTACAATGAGCAGTTCTTC | CSVAQSGSATYNEQFF
. | TRBJ1-4 | . | TRBV28 | TGTGCCAGCAGTTTGGCAGGGACCGCTCATAATGAAAAACTGTTTTTT | CASSLAGTAHNEKLFF
TRBD2 | TRBJ2-3 | . | TRBV7-2 | TGTGCCAGCAGCTTAGAGGCGGGAGCAGTCACAGATACGCAGTATTTT | CASSLEAGAVTDTQYF
TRBD1 | TRBJ2-7 | . | TRBV18 | TGTGCCAGCTCACAGCCCGGGACAGGGGGCCACGAGCAGTACTTC | CASSQPGTGGHEQYF
TRBD1 | TRBJ2-1 | few | TRBV7-9 | TGTGCCAGCAGCTTAATGGACAGGGGTACTGAGCAGTTCTTC | CASSLMDRGTEQFF
TRBD1 | TRBJ2-2 | . | TRBV29-1 | TGCAGCGCCGAGACAGGGGCGGGCACCGGGGAGCTGTTTTTT | CSAETGAGTGELFF
. | TRBJ1-2 | few | TRBV10-3 | TGTGCCATCAGTGAGCCAGGGTTCGGGTATGGCTACACCTTC | CAISEPGFGYGYTF
TRBD2 | TRBJ2-3 | few | TRBV12-3/TRBV12-4 | TGTGCCAGCAGTTTACGGGGACTAGCGAGCACAGATACGCAGTATTTT | CASSLRGLASTDTQYF
. | TRBJ1-1 | few | TRBV5-6 | TGTGCCAGCAGACGTCGCCGGGGCACTGAAGCTTTCTTT | CASRRRRGTEAFF
. | TRBJ2-7 | few | TRBV12-3/TRBV12-4 | TGTGCCAGCAGTTTGGCCGGTTCGCGCGAGCAGTACTTC | CASSLAGSREQYF
TRBD1 | TRBJ1-2 | few | TRBV5-1 | TGCGCCAGCAGCTCGGACAGGGAGTATGGCTACACCTTC | CASSSDREYGYTF
. | TRBJ1-4 | many | TRBV4-2 | TGTGCCAGCAGCCTCCTGCGGGGAATCGATGAAAAACTGTTTTTT | CASSLLRGIDEKLFF
. | TRBJ2-5 | . | TRBV7-3 | TGTGCCAGCAGCTTAAGGGGGGGCCCCGGGACCCAGTACTTC | CASSLRGGPGTQYF
TRBD1 | TRBJ2-1 | few | TRBV19 | TGTGCCAGTAGTATACCGACAGGGCAGGCGGAATTGAAGCAGTTCTTC | CASSIPTGQAELKQFF
. | TRBJ1-2 | . | TRBV12-3/TRBV12-4 | TGTGCCAGCAGGGGCCCGGGGCGCGGTAACTATGGCTACACCTTC | CASRGPGRGNYGYTF
. | TRBJ1-5 | . | TRBV7-8 | TGTGCCAGCAGCTCAGTGAGCGGGAATCAGCCCCAGCATTTT | CASSSVSGNQPQHF
. | TRBJ2-1 | . | TRBV9 | TGTGCCAGCAGCGGGACAGTGAAAGGGGATGAGCAGTTCTTC | CASSGTVKGDEQFF
. | TRBJ2-4 | . | TRBV2 | TGTGCCAGCGAGGACACAAAAAACATTCAGTACTTC | CASEDTKNIQYF
TRBD1 | TRBJ2-2 | . | TRBV2 | TGTGCCAGCAGGGAACCCGGGACAGGGGACACCGGGGAGCTGTTTTTT | CASREPGTGDTGELFF
. | TRBJ2-3 | . | TRBV3-1 | TGTGCCAGCAGCCAAGTGGGGCCAGATACGCAGTATTTT | CASSQVGPDTQYF
. | TRBJ1-3 | . | TRBV6-5 | TGTGCCAGCAGTTACGGGGGCCTGGTGTCTGGAAACACCATATATTTT | CASSYGGLVSGNTIYF